This paragraph covers one T cell receptor (beta chain) sequence. The sample originates from a study of blood T cell repertoires in COVID-19. Authors' methods: Nucleated cell number was recorded as an estimate derived from reference gene primer amplification. Sequencing was performed with immunoSEQ multiplex PCR; in TCRdb, only in-frame clones are kept and a portion is missing. For V, J and clone size, that table is used; D and trimming come from the DNA. Among around 200,000 clones, more than 85% were seen once, and the ten largest hold roughly 2%. This CDR3 has 13 amino acids. V lost 4 bases and J 2 bases, leaving 9 bases between the germline ends. Germline CDR1 reads SQVTM; CDR2 reads ANQGSEA.

This receptor was taken from a man in his forties or fifties with active or convalescent COVID-19. The V and J genes are TRBV29-1 and TRBJ1-3; D not resolved. Sequencing was performed on peripheral blood. DNA of the CDR3: TGCAGCGTTGTACCCGGGGCTGGAAACACCATATATTTT. Protein product: CSVVPGAGNTIYF.